The clone carrying this TCR beta chain has a handful of counts. Its antigen is as yet unknown. Assay used: immunoSEQ multiplex PCR; TCRdb lists only in-frame clones, some missing. The top ten hold about 5% of the sample, which has tens of thousands of clones, less than 70% seen once. The sample is drawn from a study of a mutant IDH1 vaccine in newly diagnosed glioma. Time point described: week 47, end of study. Vaccine doses each comprised 300 ug of mutant IDH1 20-mer peptide, with topical imiquimod. Per the germline V gene, CDR1 is SGDLS and CDR2 is YYNGEE. This CDR3 contains 14 residues. With 0 bases removed from V and 3 bases from J, the gap between germline ends came to 6 bases.

Sequencing was performed on peripheral blood mononuclear cells (PBMCs), taken from a glioma patient whose treatment included an IDH1 peptide vaccine. The chain links TRBV9 to TRBJ2-2; possibly TRBD1 for D (5 bases). The sequence derives from a man between 35 and 55 years old with glioma. Some clones in this sample may be carry-over from other donors' samples. For the CDR3, the DNA is TGTGCCAGCAGCGTAGAAGGGGACACCGGGGAGCTGTTTTTT. Amino acids: CASSVEGDTGELFF. Drawing the rest from reference TRBV9 and TRBJ2-2, the complete variable domain is DSGVTQTPKHLITATGQRVTLRCSPRSGDLSVYWYQQSLDQGLQFLIQYYNGEERAKGNILERFSAQQFPDLHSELNLSSLELGDSALYFCASSVEGDTGELFFGEGSRLTVL.